These 21 T cell receptor beta chains were all obtained from the same sample, sequenced in a study of blood T cells in healthy people across ages. Through a sample-barcoded 5' primer and a J-beta primer mix, a second PCR was run for roughly 7 to 12 cycles. TCRdb re-called the 5' RACE reads with MiXCR, one entry per CDR3 protein. This sample has around 940,000 distinct CDR3 sequences, with about 53% found just once. Sequenced: blood. The receptor source for this set is a woman aged 55-70 years in good health.

This clonotype was recorded a few times. V gene TRBV27 combines with J gene TRBJ2-5; 9 nucleotides agree with TRBD1. Germline V gene lookup returns CDR1 MNHEY and CDR2 SMNVEV (reference sequence). This CDR3 spans 17 amino acids. Trimming at V came to 4 bases and at J to 4 bases, leaving 13 bases not matched to a gene. The CDR3 loop reads CASSSIPITDRGETQYF. The CDR3, as DNA: TGTGCCAGCAGTTCCATACCGATTACGGACAGGGGAGAGACCCAGTACTTC.

This clonotype was recorded a few times. V and J are TRBV6-6 and TRBJ2-5; D is unresolved. CDR1 is MNHNY and CDR2 is SVGAGI in the germline V gene (reference sequence). This CDR3 is built from 16 residues. V gave up 0 bases and J gave up 1 base, with 12 bases separating them. CDR3 in amino acids: CASSYSDPSTQETQYF. The CDR3 nucleotides read TGTGCCAGCAGTTACTCGGATCCAAGTACCCAAGAGACCCAGTACTTC.

The chain uses TRBV20-1 and TRBJ1-2; D is ambiguous. Germline V gene sequence: CDR1 DFQATT, CDR2 SNEGSKA (reference sequence). The V end was cut by 3 bases, the J end by 3 bases, with 11 bases between. This CDR3 comprises 13 residues. CDR3 amino acids: CSASMGRDYGYTF. DNA for the CDR3: TGCAGTGCTAGTATGGGAAGGGACTATGGCTACACCTTC.

This chain joins TRBV20-1 and TRBJ2-1, with 10 nucleotides matching TRBD2. The CDR3 consists of 16 residues. The V gene end was trimmed by 6 bases and the J gene end by 1 base; junction bases not matched to a gene: 9. Germline V CDR1 and CDR2: DFQATT, SNEGSKA (reference sequence). DNA for the CDR3: TGCAGTGCCGGGCCTAGCGGGAGTAGGTCCTACAATGAGCAGTTCTTC. Translation gives CSAGPSGSRSYNEQFF.

The V call is TRBV19, the J call TRBJ2-7; TRBD1 aligns across 9 bases. The V gene end was trimmed by 3 bases and the J gene end by 5 bases; junction bases not matched to a gene: 8. Germline V gene data show CDR1 as LNHDA and CDR2 as SQIVND (reference sequence). There are 15 residues in the CDR3. The CDR3 loop reads CASSIPGQGSDEQYF. Here the CDR3 DNA reads TGTGCCAGTAGTATTCCGGGACAGGGTAGCGACGAGCAGTACTTC.

The genes are TRBV3-1 and TRBJ1-6; no definite D call. Per germline, CDR1 LGHDT and CDR2 YNNKEL (reference sequence). The length of the CDR3 is 14 residues. V shed 6 bases and J shed 2 bases, with 8 bases lying between them. For the CDR3, the DNA is TGTGCCAGCAGTCCCAAACCCTATAATTCACCCCTCCACTTT. This gives the protein CASSPKPYNSPLHF.

V usage is TRBV12-3 or TRBV12-4 and J usage is TRBJ1-5, with D perhaps TRBD1 (6 bases). V lost 7 bases and J 6 bases, leaving 19 bases between the germline ends. The CDR3 loop spans 15 amino acids. CDR3 sequence: CASTEGGGGRQPQHF. Here the CDR3 DNA reads TGTGCCAGCACCGAAGGGGGTGGGGGTCGTCAGCCCCAGCATTTT.

The chain is built from TRBV7-3 and TRBJ2-2; D is ambiguous. V was trimmed by 1 base and J by 2 bases, leaving 11 bases between them. The V gene's germline CDR1 is SGHTA and CDR2 FQGTGA. This CDR3 is 16 amino acids long. This chain's CDR3 is CASSLMGGQNTGELFF. CDR3 in DNA: TGTGCCAGCAGCTTAATGGGTGGGCAAAACACCGGGGAGCTGTTTTTT.

This chain links TRBV4-2 with TRBJ2-2, with a possible D match to TRBD2 (5 bases). The CDR3 consists of 17 residues. Germline CDR1 and CDR2: LGHNA and YNFKEQ. V lost 4 bases and J 0 bases, leaving 15 bases between the germline ends. Written as DNA, the CDR3 is TGTGCCAGCAGCCCGAGGACGGAGGATGCGAACACCGGGGAGCTGTTTTTT. It encodes CASSPRTEDANTGELFF.

The genes are TRBV28 and TRBJ2-4; the match to TRBD1 covers 10 bases. Germline lookup yields CDR1 MDHEN and CDR2 SYDVKM. With V trimmed by 5 bases and J by 13 bases, 17 bases remained unmatched. CDR3 length: 16 residues. CDR3 region: CASSAFGTGAFGEQYF. The CDR3, as DNA: TGTGCCAGCAGTGCCTTCGGGACAGGGGCTTTCGGGGAGCAGTACTTC.

The rearrangement links TRBV6-5 to TRBJ2-5; D assignment may be TRBD1 or TRBD2 (5 bases each). The J call may be faulty, since TRBJ2-7 better matches the DNA end. The germline gives CDR1 MNHEY, CDR2 SVGAGI. The CDR3 runs 16 residues. The CDR3 DNA reads TGTGCCAGCAGCGGCAGGGTGGGTAGCGTAACCTACGAGCAGTACTTC. The encoded protein is CASSGRVGSVTYEQYF.

This clonotype was observed at least ten times. The chain joins TRBV7-9 to TRBJ2-5, with 7 nucleotides matching TRBD1. The CDR3 sequence is 12 residues long. Germline V gives CDR1 SEHNR, CDR2 FQNEAQ (reference sequence). The V segment lost 3 bases and the J segment 13 bases; nucleotides outside the gene matches: 8. This CDR3 is CASSFGGQAPYF. CDR3 DNA sequence: TGTGCCAGCAGCTTTGGCGGACAGGCACCGTACTTC.

In this sample, this clonotype turned up once. The genes are TRBV20-1 and TRBJ1-5; 8 nucleotides match TRBD1. J lost 5 bases, V lost 1 base, and 1 base had no gene match. Germline V lookup: CDR1 DFQATT, CDR2 SNEGSKA (reference sequence). There are 13 residues in the CDR3. CDR3 coding DNA: TGCAGTGCTAGAGTGGACAGGGATCAGCCCCAGCATTTT. Translation: CSARVDRDQPQHF.

The chain employs TRBV29-1 and TRBJ2-1; D may match TRBD1 or TRBD2 (5 bases each). Trimming took off 4 bases at V and 10 bases at J, with 17 bases between the two ends. The CDR3 is 13 residues long. Germline CDR1 reads SQVTM; CDR2 reads ANQGSEA. CDR3 bases: TGCAGCGTTGGAGACCGGATAGAGGGGGAGCAGTTCTTC. Translated, it gives CSVGDRIEGEQFF.

This clonotype is medium-sized (0.01 to 0.1%). The V and J genes are TRBV7-9 and TRBJ2-2; D gene uncertain. Trimming shortened V by 8 bases and J by 1 base, and 8 bases separated the two germline ends. This CDR3 is built from 13 residues. Germline assignment: CDR1 SEHNR and CDR2 FQNEAQ (reference sequence). This CDR3 is CASPPGNTGELFF. The CDR3, as DNA: TGTGCCAGCCCCCCGGGGAACACCGGGGAGCTGTTTTTT.

The chain recombines TRBV6-2 or TRBV6-3 with TRBJ1-5; 7 bases match TRBD1. Trimming took 2 bases from V and 4 from J; bases not matched to a gene: 11. The CDR3 totals 17 residues. CDR1 MNHEY and CDR2 SVGEGT come from the germline V gene. The CDR3 reads CASSYRQGGFANQPQHF. For the CDR3, the DNA is TGTGCCAGCAGTTACCGGCAGGGGGGTTTCGCTAATCAGCCCCAGCATTTT.

Regarding this clonotype: A much bigger clone sits one base away, suggesting this may be a read error. This chain connects TRBV7-6 to TRBJ2-7; D may be TRBD2 (5 bases). Germline V gives CDR1 SGHVS, CDR2 FNYEAQ. The CDR3 has 14 amino acids. Deletions cut 1 base from V and 3 bases from J, with 10 bases between. In nucleotides, the CDR3 is TGTGCCAGCAGCTTAGGAGACGGGGACTACGAGCAGTACTTC. Translation: CASSLGDGDYEQYF.

The chain joins TRBV5-1 to TRBJ2-1; tentative D call: TRBD1 (5 bases). This CDR3 is built from 15 residues. Trimming removed 4 bases from V and 11 bases from J, with 22 bases in between. Germline CDR1 reads SGHRS; CDR2 reads YFSETQ. This chain's CDR3 is CASSQGDWQSAKQFF. For the CDR3, the DNA is TGCGCCAGCAGCCAAGGGGATTGGCAGAGCGCTAAGCAGTTCTTC.

The CDR3 region is CASSLALTGSGYTF. The CDR3 DNA follows: TGTGCCAGCAGCTTAGCCTTGACAGGGAGTGGCTACACCTTC. The rearrangement links TRBV7-9 to TRBJ1-2, with TRBD1 matching over 7 bases. V lost 0 bases, J lost 7 bases, and 5 bases stayed unmatched. The CDR3 is 14 residues long. Looked up from germline, CDR1 is SEHNR and CDR2 is FQNEAQ (reference sequence).

This clonotype has just a few counts. V and J are TRBV7-2 and TRBJ2-6; D remains unclear. This CDR3 is built from 15 residues. Between the trimmed V and J ends, which lost 5 bases and 2 bases, there was a span of 10 bases. Germline lookup yields CDR1 SGHTA and CDR2 FQGNSA. The CDR3 DNA sequence: TGTGCCAGCAGCCTACTACGGACTGGGGCCAACGTCCTGACTTTC. Its translation is CASSLLRTGANVLTF.

This clonotype was detected a few times. This chain connects TRBV28 to TRBJ2-5; 11 nucleotides line up with TRBD1. The length of the CDR3 is 15 residues. Trimming cost V 4 bases and J 4 bases; bases outside gene matches: 5. Germline values: CDR1 MDHEN, CDR2 SYDVKM. The DNA for the CDR3 is TGTGCCAGCAGTTCAACCGGGACAGGGGGAGAGACCCAGTACTTC. This sequence encodes CASSSTGTGGETQYF.